Below, 17 T cell receptor beta chains from the same sample are listed, as sequenced in a study of regulatory T cells in long-lasting Graves disease. Combining iRepertoire HTBI primers with Arm-PCR of CDR3 regions, the authors built TCR beta libraries. Each CDR3 protein is one row after TCRdb ran MiXCR on the multiplex PCR reads. The sample carries 530,000 or so distinct CDR3 sequences, 13% recorded once. Time point of the sample: newly diagnosed GD, antithyroid drugs for less than 3 months. Construction of the TCR library relied on RNA isolated from PBMCs. The same sample was also used in a study of T cells in Graves' hyperthyroidism and ophthalmopathy.

Here the sequenced sample was peripheral blood mononuclear cells (PBMCs), taken at new diagnosis, from a patient treated with antithyroid drugs. These receptors were collected from a man aged 25 to 40 with Graves disease.

This clonotype was counted only a few times. The junction differs from germline at one of its ends, possibly a read error. The chain employs TRBV11-2 and TRBJ2-1, with D perhaps given as TRBD1 or TRBD2 (5 bases each). This CDR3 comprises 16 residues. CDR1 and CDR2 (germline): SGHAT, FQNNGV. For the CDR3, the DNA is TGTGCCAGCAGCCTAGAGGGGCCATCCTTCTACAATGAGCAGTTCTTC. It translates to CASSLEGPSFYNEQFF. Full variable domain (outside the CDR3, taken from reference TRBV11-2 and TRBJ2-1): EAGVAQSPRYKIIEKRQSVAFWCNPISGHATLYWYQQILGQGPKLLIQFQNNGVVDDSQLPKDRFSAERLKGVDSTLKIQPAKLEDSAVYLCASSLEGPSFYNEQFFGPGTRLTVL.

In this sample, this clonotype turned up many times. The rearrangement joins TRBV30 to TRBJ2-1; TRBD1 might be the D (6 bases). V was shortened by 2 bases and J by 9 bases, with 26 bases between the two germline ends. This CDR3 has 17 amino acids. Germline CDR1 GTSNPN, CDR2 SVGIG (reference sequence). DNA of the CDR3: TGTGCCTGGAGTCTAGCCCCCCGTGGACTCCTCAGGGGTGAGCAGTTCTTC. This encodes CAWSLAPRGLLRGEQFF.

This chain uses TRBV15 with TRBJ2-1, with D possibly being TRBD2 (6 bases). V lost 7 bases and J 3 bases, leaving 10 bases between the germline ends. Germline V gene data show CDR1 as LNHNV and CDR2 as YYDKDF (reference sequence). The CDR3 contains 13 residues. The CDR3 DNA follows: TGTGCCACCAACCAGGGAGGCTACAATGAGCAGTTCTTC. Its translation: CATNQGGYNEQFF.

The sample holds one count of this clonotype. The chain recombines TRBV7-9 with TRBJ2-1; 8 bases are shared with TRBD2. J gave up 2 bases and V 5 bases, and 2 bases lay outside the gene matches. Germline CDR1 reads SEHNR; CDR2 reads FQNEAQ (reference sequence). This CDR3 has 14 amino acids. CDR3 sequence: CASSTGGAYNEQFF. In DNA form, the CDR3 reads TGTGCCAGCAGCACCGGGGGGGCCTACAATGAGCAGTTCTTC.

This clonotype was seen many times. V gene TRBV12-3 or TRBV12-4 combines with J gene TRBJ2-2; D call uncertain. Deletions cut 2 bases from V and 1 base from J, with 5 bases between. The CDR3 runs to 14 residues. The CDR3 spells CASSLSWNTGELFF. CDR3 DNA: TGTGCCAGCAGTTTAAGTTGGAACACCGGGGAGCTGTTTTTT.

This clonotype was found many times. This chain uses TRBV28 with TRBJ2-5; D unclear. V lost 5 bases and J lost 2, with 12 bases in between. The CDR3 runs 14 residues. Germline V gives CDR1 MDHEN, CDR2 SYDVKM. CDR3 sequence reads: CASSPEPGQETQYF. CDR3 coding DNA: TGTGCCAGCAGTCCTGAGCCAGGTCAAGAGACCCAGTACTTC.

This clonotype was counted many times. The rearrangement links TRBV12-3 or TRBV12-4 to TRBJ2-2, with D tentatively TRBD1 (5 bases). V lost 6 bases and J 1 base, leaving 9 bases between the germline ends. The CDR3 has 14 amino acids. The chain's CDR3 is CASSFGQNTGELFF. CDR3 bases: TGTGCCAGCAGCTTTGGACAGAACACCGGGGAGCTGTTTTTT.

The chain couples TRBV2 to TRBJ2-4; a weak D match, TRBD2 (6 bases). The V end was cut by 7 bases, the J end by 5 bases, with 12 bases between. Germline V lookup: CDR1 SNHLY, CDR2 FYNNEI. The CDR3 runs 13 residues. CDR3 in amino acids: CASTYGRENIQYF. The DNA of the CDR3 is TGTGCCAGCACCTACGGGAGAGAAAACATTCAGTACTTC.

This clonotype was counted at least ten times. V gene TRBV11-1 combines with J gene TRBJ1-1; unclear D gene. Germline assignment: CDR1 SGHAT and CDR2 FQDESV (reference sequence). With 5 bases removed from V and 0 bases from J, the gap between germline ends came to 19 bases. CDR3 length equals 17 residues. The CDR3 reads CASSPYLRQGLNTEAFF. The CDR3 bases are TGTGCCAGCAGCCCCTACCTACGACAAGGGTTGAACACTGAAGCTTTCTTT.

Many counts were recorded for this clonotype. The V call is TRBV7-9, the J call TRBJ2-1; D perhaps matches TRBD2 (5 bases). V lost 1 base, J lost 7 bases, and 14 bases lay in between. The V gene's germline CDR1 is SEHNR and CDR2 FQNEAQ (reference sequence). The CDR3 has 15 residues. DNA of the CDR3: TGTGCCAGCAGCTTAGTGAGGGCGGTGAATAATGAGCAGTTCTTC. Translation: CASSLVRAVNNEQFF.

This clonotype showed up many times. The rearrangement uses TRBV6-2 or TRBV6-3 and TRBJ2-3; 7 bases map to TRBD2. This CDR3 is 12 amino acids long. Germline CDR1 MNHEY, CDR2 SVGEGT. The V segment lost 5 bases and the J segment 6 bases; nucleotides outside the gene matches: 2. Written as DNA, the CDR3 is TGTGCCAGCAGTGAAGCGGGGGATACGCAGTATTTT. It specifies CASSEAGDTQYF.

This clonotype was seen repeatedly, ten times or more. A much larger clone sits a single nucleotide away, making a read error possible. The CDR3: CASSSSQDQLQHF. The CDR3 DNA reads TGTGCCAGCAGTTCGAGCCAGGATCAGCTCCAGCATTTT. J is TRBJ1-5 and V is TRBV12-3 or TRBV12-4; no definite D call. The CDR3 loop spans 13 amino acids.

This clonotype was found a few times. No conserved phenylalanine or tryptophan is present at the end of the CDR3, so a read error is the likely explanation. The DNA is left out, because the CDR3 cannot be placed on it with certainty; the CDR3 is given as TCRdb lists it. The chain joins TRBV30 to TRBJ2-1; the table calls TRBD2, which could not be checked here. Germline V gives CDR1 GTSNPN, CDR2 SVGIG (reference sequence). The CDR3 adds up to 12 amino acids, both ends counted. CDR3: CAWFLAGGGLFS.

The chain uses TRBV14 and TRBJ2-7; the D gene is possibly TRBD1 (5 bases). With 4 bases removed from V and 6 bases from J, the gap between germline ends came to 10 bases. There are 12 residues in the CDR3. Per germline, CDR1 SGHDN and CDR2 FVKESK. The CDR3 reads CASSPIRGEQYF. In DNA, the CDR3 is TGTGCCAGCAGCCCAATAAGGGGCGAGCAGTACTTC. Together with reference TRBV14 and TRBJ2-7, the CDR3 gives the full variable domain: EAGVTQFPSHSVIEKGQTVTLRCDPISGHDNLYWYRRVMGKEIKFLLHFVKESKQDESGMPNNRFLAERTGGTYSTLKVQPAELEDSGVYFCASSPIRGEQYFGPGTRLTVT.

This clonotype was detected many times. The chain is built from TRBV12-3 or TRBV12-4 and TRBJ2-1; possible D gene TRBD2, 6 bases. The V and J ends lost 7 bases and 8 bases respectively, with 12 bases between them. The CDR3 has 12 amino acids. CDR3 bases: TGTGCCAGCACCCTAGGCGGGGATGAGCAGTTCTTC. Its translation is CASTLGGDEQFF.

This clonotype was observed a handful of times. The chain carries TRBV27 and TRBJ2-6; no firm D call. V lost 2 bases and J 2 bases, leaving 10 bases between the germline ends. Germline V gives CDR1 MNHEY, CDR2 SMNVEV (reference sequence). The CDR3 totals 16 residues. CDR3 loop: CASSLAGFTGANVLTF. The CDR3 DNA reads as TGTGCCAGCAGTTTAGCCGGTTTTACTGGGGCCAACGTCCTGACTTTC.

This clonotype was detected ten times or more. The chain links TRBV29-1 to TRBJ1-4, with 11 bases fitting TRBD1. CDR1 and CDR2 (germline): SQVTM, ANQGSEA. The trim removed 6 bases at V and 8 bases at J, leaving 11 bases unmatched. The CDR3 length is 15 residues. CDR3 sequence: CSVSTGTGGGEKLFF. Written as DNA, the CDR3 is TGCAGCGTATCAACCGGGACAGGGGGAGGCGAAAAACTGTTTTTT.